The entry below describes one T cell receptor beta chain. This sample is part of a study of blood T cell repertoires in COVID-19. In the study overall: From the United States, Italy and Spain came samples of acute and convalescent COVID-19. The analysed material was cDNA or gDNA that came from T cells, B-cell-depleted T cells, or PBMCs.

Methods used by the authors: Estimation of nucleated cell counts was performed using reference gene primer amplification. Clones were sequenced by immunoSEQ multiplex PCR, and TCRdb holds only the in-frame ones, with some missing. V, J and clone size were drawn from that table, and D and trimming were deduced from the DNA. The sample carries tens of thousands of clones, almost 90% recorded once. Germline loops: CDR1 SGHAT, CDR2 FQNNGV. The junction had 4 bases not matched to a gene; V was cut back by 4 bases and J by 5 bases. CDR3 length: 13 amino acids. The specimen was peripheral blood. The rearrangement uses TRBV11-2 and TRBJ1-1; TRBD1 matches at 7 bases. The sequence derives from a woman aged 70-85 years with acute or convalescent COVID-19. CDR3 sequence (DNA): TGTGCCAGCAGCTCGACAGGGAGGACTGAAGCTTTCTTT. This gives the protein CASSSTGRTEAFF.